Each of the 18 T cell receptor beta chains below was sequenced from the same sample in a study of CD8 T cells in Susac syndrome. Reverse transcription used roughly 0.5 to 1 ug RNA and random hexamers. A single record per CDR3 protein comes from TCRdb applying MiXCR to the immunoSEQ multiplex PCR reads. The table lists about 120,000 distinct CDR3 sequences, 85% to 95% of them singletons. Sequenced material: CD8+ T cells from PBMCs. These TCRs come from a human donor in good health.

The chain couples TRBV6-5 to TRBJ1-5; 12 bases fit TRBD1. Trimming took 5 bases from V and 6 from J; bases not matched to a gene: 8. The CDR3 totals 16 residues. Germline CDR1 MNHEY, CDR2 SVGAGI. CDR3 sequence (DNA): TGTGCCAGCAGTCACTGGGGACAGGGGGCTAGTCAGCCCCAGCATTTT. Its translation: CASSHWGQGASQPQHF.

CDR3 in DNA: TGCAGTGCTAGGGGACAGGGGGACTCACCCCTCCACTTT. It codes for CSARGQGDSPLHF. The gene calls are TRBV20-1 and TRBJ1-6; 11 positions match TRBD1. Unmatched junction bases numbered 2, after V lost 3 bases and J lost 10 bases. Germline CDR1 and CDR2: DFQATT and SNEGSKA (reference sequence). CDR3 length: 13 amino acids.

The chain employs TRBV20-1 and TRBJ1-3; D remains unclear. This CDR3 contains 13 residues. The ends were cut back, 7 bases at V and 0 bases at J, with 10 bases in the middle. Germline V gene lookup returns CDR1 DFQATT and CDR2 SNEGSKA (reference sequence). As DNA, the CDR3 is TGCAGTGGACAACACGGCTCTGGAAACACCATATATTTT. Its protein product is CSGQHGSGNTIYF.

V gene TRBV29-1 combines with J gene TRBJ1-3; D not resolved. Looked up from germline, CDR1 is SQVTM and CDR2 is ANQGSEA. The V end lost 4 bases, the J end lost 4 bases, and 8 bases lay between the germline ends. The CDR3 length is 12 residues. The CDR3 is CSVAFGGNTIYF. CDR3 sequence (DNA): TGCAGCGTTGCCTTTGGGGGAAACACCATATATTTT.

This clonotype was picked up one time. V usage is TRBV2 and J usage is TRBJ1-2; a weak D match, TRBD1 (5 bases). V was trimmed by 8 bases and J by 10 bases, leaving 26 bases between them. The CDR3 totals 15 residues. Germline V lookup: CDR1 SNHLY, CDR2 FYNNEI. CDR3 sequence: CASQKMTASRGSYTF. The CDR3 nucleotides read TGTGCCAGCCAGAAAATGACAGCCTCGAGAGGGTCCTACACCTTC. The full variable domain, its missing parts supplied by reference TRBV2 and TRBJ1-2, is EPEVTQTPSHQVTQMGQEVILRCVPISNHLYFYWYRQILGQKVEFLVSFYNNEISEKSEIFDDQFSVERPDGSNFTLKIRSTKLEDSAMYFCASQKMTASRGSYTFGSGTRLTVV.

V usage is TRBV6-1 and J usage is TRBJ1-1, with TRBD1 identical over 9 bases. This CDR3 is built from 20 residues. Trimming removed 4 bases from V and 1 base from J; junction bases left unmatched: 19. Germline V gives CDR1 MNHNS, CDR2 SASEGT. CDR3 bases: TGTGCCAGCAGTGCCCTGCAATGGGACAGGGTTCAGTTTTCGAACACTGAAGCTTTCTTT. It yields the protein CASSALQWDRVQFSNTEAFF.

The chain joins TRBV12-3 or TRBV12-4 to TRBJ1-1; D is undetermined. V was pared by 5 bases and J by 7 bases, with 11 bases between. This CDR3 contains 12 residues. CDR3 amino acids: CASSRLEGEAFF. CDR3 nucleotide sequence: TGTGCCAGCAGTCGCCTGGAAGGTGAAGCTTTCTTT.

The genes are TRBV12-3 or TRBV12-4 and TRBJ2-3, with a weak D call TRBD2 (6 bases). This CDR3 has 15 amino acids. The ends were cut back, 3 bases at V and 4 bases at J, with 14 bases in the middle. CDR3 DNA: TGTGCCAGCAGTTTCGGCGGGATGGCGGCAGATACGCAGTATTTT. Translated: CASSFGGMAADTQYF.

This sequence joins TRBV7-2 and TRBJ1-2; D is uncertain. Trimming shortened V by 5 bases and J by 8 bases, and 15 bases separated the two germline ends. Germline V gene data show CDR1 as SGHTA and CDR2 as FQGNSA. The CDR3 spans 13 residues. CDR3 DNA: TGTGCCAGCAGCCCCCGAAGACCTGAAGGCTACACCTTC. Translation gives CASSPRRPEGYTF. Supplemented by reference TRBV7-2 and TRBJ1-2, the full variable domain reads GAGVSQSPSNKVTEKGKDVELRCDPISGHTALYWYRQSLGQGLEFLIYFQGNSAPDKSGLPSDRFSAERTGGSVSTLTIQRTQQEDSAVYLCASSPRRPEGYTFGSGTRLTVV.

The chain recombines TRBV25-1 with TRBJ2-3, with 7 bases aligning to TRBD2. J was trimmed by 3 bases and V by 6 bases; bases with no gene match: 6. From germline, CDR1 is MGHDK and CDR2 SYGVNS. CDR3 length equals 14 residues. The CDR3 reads CASSRVGGTDTQYF. The CDR3 DNA follows: TGTGCCAGCAGCAGGGTCGGGGGGACAGATACGCAGTATTTT.

This clonotype was picked up one time. The chain joins TRBV29-1 to TRBJ1-4; perhaps TRBD1 as D (6 bases). The CDR3 loop spans 13 amino acids. V was clipped by 3 bases and J by 8 bases, with 13 bases between them. Germline lookup yields CDR1 SQVTM and CDR2 ANQGSEA. For the CDR3, the DNA is TGCAGCGTTGAGGGCAGGGGAAGGGAAAAACTGTTTTTT. This translates into CSVEGRGREKLFF.

This rearrangement joins TRBV5-1 to TRBJ1-1; the D is unclear. The CDR3 runs 17 residues. V gave up 0 bases and J gave up 4 bases, with 19 bases separating them. In germline, CDR1 is SGHRS, CDR2 YFSETQ. The CDR3 reads CASSLETGIRSGTEAFF. CDR3 in DNA: TGCGCCAGCAGCTTGGAGACCGGTATACGGTCAGGCACTGAAGCTTTCTTT.

The V and J genes are TRBV11-2 and TRBJ2-1; D may match TRBD1 or TRBD2 (5 bases each). The CDR3 extends over 15 amino acids. Trimming cost V 0 bases and J 5 bases, with 11 bases left between them. Germline V gene data show CDR1 as SGHAT and CDR2 as FQNNGV. CDR3 DNA sequence: TGTGCCAGCAGCTTAGATGGGGGATCGGACAATGAGCAGTTCTTC. Protein: CASSLDGGSDNEQFF.

CDR3 loop: CASSINGQGFYEQYF. CDR3 bases: TGTGCCAGTAGTATAAATGGACAGGGTTTCTACGAGCAGTACTTC. This chain joins TRBV19 and TRBJ2-7; 8 bases align to TRBD1. From germline, CDR1 is LNHDA and CDR2 SQIVND (reference sequence). This CDR3 comprises 15 residues. Trimming at V came to 2 bases and at J to 3 bases, leaving 6 bases not matched to a gene.

This clonotype was recorded only once. The V gene is TRBV5-5, the J gene TRBJ2-2; 7 nucleotides align to TRBD1. This CDR3 region has 17 residues. Germline trimming cut 1 base from V and 1 base from J; bases unmatched to any gene: 7. CDR1 is SGHKS and CDR2 is YYEKEE in the germline V gene (reference sequence). DNA of the CDR3: TGTGCCAGCAGCTTGAAGCCGTGGACAGGGAACACCGGGGAGCTGTTTTTT. Translation gives CASSLKPWTGNTGELFF.

The chain joins TRBV7-2 to TRBJ2-1; 11 bases match TRBD2. Germline trimming cut 5 bases from V and 5 bases from J; bases unmatched to any gene: 11. Germline-derived CDR1 and CDR2 are SGHTA and FQGNSA. CDR3 length: 17 residues. Here the CDR3 DNA reads TGTGCCAGCAGCCCCTTAGCGGGGGGGCCGTTCGACAATGAGCAGTTCTTC. Amino acid sequence: CASSPLAGGPFDNEQFF. Full variable domain (rest looked up from reference TRBV7-2 and TRBJ2-1): GAGVSQSPSNKVTEKGKDVELRCDPISGHTALYWYRQSLGQGLEFLIYFQGNSAPDKSGLPSDRFSAERTGGSVSTLTIQRTQQEDSAVYLCASSPLAGGPFDNEQFFGPGTRLTVL.

V usage is TRBV19 and J usage is TRBJ2-2; 7 nucleotides align to TRBD1. J lost 0 bases, V lost 6 bases, and 13 bases had no gene match. The CDR3 is 18 amino acids. Germline CDR1 LNHDA, CDR2 SQIVND (reference sequence). The CDR3 region has the DNA TGTGCCAGTAGAGGATCCGGCTACAGGGGATCGAACACCGGGGAGCTGTTTTTT. This encodes CASRGSGYRGSNTGELFF.

The chain carries TRBV29-1 and TRBJ2-6; TRBD1 matches at 8 bases. This CDR3 has 17 amino acids. Trimming took 5 bases from V and 0 from J; bases not matched to a gene: 9. Germline CDR1 is SQVTM and CDR2 is ANQGSEA. The chain's CDR3 is CSVRLAQGGSGANVLTF. For the CDR3, the DNA is TGCAGCGTTAGGTTAGCACAGGGGGGCTCTGGGGCCAACGTCCTGACTTTC.